Sequencing of this T cell receptor beta chain was carried out in a study of technical replicates of blood from a few donors. Assay: immunoSEQ multiplex PCR; the TCRdb copy retains only in-frame clones and omits some. The sample has 60,000 to 90,000 clones; roughly 93% are singletons. Germline V lookup: CDR1 SGHDT, CDR2 YYEEEE. V gave up 4 bases and J gave up 2 bases; unmatched junction bases: 5. The CDR3 covers 15 residues. Input material: T cells isolated from PBMCs. The genes are TRBV5-6 and TRBJ2-7; the match to TRBD1 covers 11 bases. The source of this sequence is a human donor in good health. The CDR3 DNA sequence: TGTGCCAGCAGCCCCGGGACAGGGGGGACCTACGAGCAGTACTTC. As protein: CASSPGTGGTYEQYF.